This entry lists 31 T cell receptor beta chains sequenced from one sample in a study of blood T cell repertoires in COVID-19. The method was immunoSEQ multiplex PCR; TCRdb's version includes in-frame clones alone and lacks a portion of them. The table has about 180,000 clones, approximately 78% seen once. Specimen: peripheral blood. The receptors here all came from an elderly woman with COVID-19, enrolled during active disease.

The genes are TRBV9 and TRBJ2-6, with a tentative D call TRBD1 (5 bases). The CDR3 totals 13 residues. V was trimmed by 4 bases and J by 4 bases, leaving 6 bases between them. Germline CDR1 and CDR2: SGDLS and YYNGEE. In DNA, the CDR3 is TGTGCCAGCAGCTCAGGGGGGGCCAACGTCCTGACTTTC. It encodes CASSSGGANVLTF. The whole variable domain, remainder taken from reference TRBV9 and TRBJ2-6, is DSGVTQTPKHLITATGQRVTLRCSPRSGDLSVYWYQQSLDQGLQFLIQYYNGEERAKGNILERFSAQQFPDLHSELNLSSLELGDSALYFCASSSGGANVLTFGAGSRLTVL.

The gene calls are TRBV28 and TRBJ2-7; the D gene is possibly TRBD1 (5 bases). V was clipped by 4 bases and J by 4 bases, with 14 bases between them. The CDR3 is 14 amino acids. Germline-derived CDR1 and CDR2 are MDHEN and SYDVKM. The CDR3 bases are TGTGCCAGCAGTTCCCTTTTTACAGGTTACGAGCAGTACTTC. It translates to CASSSLFTGYEQYF.

V and J are TRBV18 and TRBJ1-2; 7 bases agree with TRBD1. The germline V gene has CDR1 KGHSH and CDR2 LQKENI. After removal of 3 bases from V and 5 bases from J, the junction contained 3 bases not matched to a gene. This CDR3 has 13 amino acids. This chain's CDR3 is CASSPGQTYGYTF. CDR3 nucleotide sequence: TGTGCCAGCTCACCGGGACAGACGTATGGCTACACCTTC.

The chain joins TRBV7-8 to TRBJ2-1, with 7 positions matching TRBD2. The CDR3 is 14 amino acids. Unmatched junction bases numbered 8, after V lost 5 bases and J lost 7 bases. CDR1 is SGHVS, CDR2 FQNEAQ, per germline. The CDR3 DNA is TGTGCCAGCAGCCTCGGGACTACCAGTAATGAGCAGTTCTTC. This encodes CASSLGTTSNEQFF.

The chain is built from TRBV7-9 and TRBJ1-2, with D tentatively TRBD1 (5 bases). The CDR3 covers 15 residues. Germline values: CDR1 SEHNR, CDR2 FQNEAQ (reference sequence). The germline V and J ends were trimmed by 1 base and 6 bases, with 15 bases remaining between them. The DNA of the CDR3 is TGTGCCAGCAGCTTAGTCGGGGGATACCTTGATGGCTACACCTTC. It translates to CASSLVGGYLDGYTF.

The rearrangement joins TRBV18 to TRBJ2-7; the match to TRBD1 covers 7 bases. Per the germline V gene, CDR1 is KGHSH and CDR2 is LQKENI. This CDR3 region has 15 residues. V lost 1 base to trimming and J lost 3 bases; unmatched junction nucleotides: 6. CDR3 amino acids: CASSPRSGQLYEQYF. The CDR3 DNA reads TGTGCCAGCTCACCACGGTCGGGACAGCTCTACGAGCAGTACTTC.

The CDR3 sequence: CASSLVREGDTQYF. As DNA, the CDR3 is TGTGCCAGCAGCTTGGTGCGGGAGGGGGATACGCAGTATTTT. This sequence joins TRBV7-2 and TRBJ2-3, with 9 bases matching TRBD2. There are 14 residues in the CDR3. Germline V gene data show CDR1 as SGHTA and CDR2 as FQGNSA. J was trimmed by 6 bases and V by 3 bases; bases with no gene match: 4.

The CDR3 DNA reads TGTGCCAGCAGCCATGGCAGTCGGGACTACGAGCAGTACTTC. Translating gives CASSHGSRDYEQYF. The genes are TRBV3-1 (or the pseudogene TRBV3-2) and TRBJ2-7, with D maybe TRBD2 (5 bases). This CDR3 has 14 residues. Germline V gives CDR1 LGHDT, CDR2 YNNKEL (reference sequence). Trimming took 3 bases from V and 3 from J, leaving 12 bases between them.

This clone turned up a few times. The chain has TRBV5-1 and TRBJ2-3; maybe TRBD1 (5 bases). Germline V gene data show CDR1 as SGHRS and CDR2 as YFSETQ. The CDR3 has 13 residues. V lost 5 bases and J 4 bases, leaving 11 bases between the germline ends. CDR3 in amino acids: CASSIGAADTQYF. DNA for the CDR3: TGCGCCAGCAGTATAGGGGCTGCAGATACGCAGTATTTT.

This clone was seen just once. This chain links TRBV29-1 with TRBJ1-2; D uncertain. This CDR3 spans 13 amino acids. CDR1 SQVTM and CDR2 ANQGSEA come from the germline V gene. V lost 4 bases and J 10 bases, leaving 19 bases between the germline ends. CDR3 in amino acids: CSVAPLGLDPYTF. DNA of the CDR3: TGCAGCGTTGCTCCCCTCGGGTTAGACCCCTACACCTTC.

This chain connects TRBV9 to TRBJ1-3, with D hard to call. The V end lost 0 bases, the J end lost 0 bases, and 7 bases lay between the germline ends. The CDR3 sequence is 15 residues long. Germline V gene data show CDR1 as SGDLS and CDR2 as YYNGEE. Here the CDR3 reads CASSVDAYSGNTIYF. In DNA, the CDR3 is TGTGCCAGCAGCGTAGACGCGTACTCTGGAAACACCATATATTTT.

A few counts support this clone. The chain combines TRBV20-1 with TRBJ2-1; 9 bases fit TRBD1. The CDR3 has 15 residues. The V gene end was trimmed by 3 bases and the J gene end by 8 bases; junction bases not matched to a gene: 11. From germline, CDR1 is DFQATT and CDR2 SNEGSKA (reference sequence). DNA for the CDR3: TGCAGTGCTAGTGAGGGGACAGGGTATATGGATGAGCAGTTCTTC. It encodes CSASEGTGYMDEQFF.

This clone turned up a few times. J is TRBJ2-5 and V is TRBV5-1, with D tentatively TRBD2 (6 bases). The germline gives CDR1 SGHRS, CDR2 YFSETQ. V was shortened by 0 bases and J by 5 bases, with 11 bases between the two germline ends. The CDR3 is 14 residues long. The CDR3 nucleotides are TGCGCCAGCAGCTTGGGAGGGGAGGAGGAGACCCAGTACTTC. Amino acids: CASSLGGEEETQYF.

The rearrangement joins TRBV6-1 to TRBJ1-5; the D gene is possibly TRBD1 (5 bases). Deletions cut 2 bases from V and 5 bases from J, with 10 bases between. The germline V gene has CDR1 MNHNS and CDR2 SASEGT. The CDR3 length is 14 residues. The CDR3 coding sequence is TGTGCCAGCAGTGAACAGGGAGGAGATCAGCCCCAGCATTTT. This codes for CASSEQGGDQPQHF.

The rearrangement joins TRBV14 to TRBJ1-2; 9 bases line up with TRBD1. Germline V CDR1 and CDR2: SGHDN, FVKESK. This CDR3 region has 14 residues. The V gene end was trimmed by 1 base and the J gene end by 4 bases; junction bases not matched to a gene: 1. CDR3 nucleotides: TGTGCCAGCAGCCAAGCGGGACAGGGCTATGGCTACACCTTC. This encodes CASSQAGQGYGYTF.

This clone was picked up a small number of times. This chain connects TRBV11-3 to TRBJ2-2; 14 bases line up with TRBD2. The germline V gene has CDR1 SGHNT and CDR2 YENEEA. V shed 2 bases, J shed 6 bases, and the junction held 5 bases outside the gene matches. The CDR3 spans 17 residues. The CDR3 here is CASSLQTSGGAAGELFF. DNA of the CDR3: TGTGCCAGCAGCTTACAGACTAGCGGGGGGGCCGCCGGGGAGCTGTTTTTT.

This clone has just a few counts. This chain links TRBV19 with TRBJ1-1; D not certain. Per the germline V gene, CDR1 is LNHDA and CDR2 is SQIVND (reference sequence). Trimming removed 3 bases at V and 1 base at J, with 6 bases between. CDR3 length: 13 residues. DNA for the CDR3: TGTGCCAGTAGTATGAGGCGGAACACTGAAGCTTTCTTT. Amino acids: CASSMRRNTEAFF.

The chain links TRBV19 to TRBJ2-3; D not certain. With 5 bases removed from V and 11 bases from J, the gap between germline ends came to 14 bases. The germline CDR1 and CDR2 sequences are LNHDA and SQIVND (reference sequence). This CDR3 is built from 12 residues. The CDR3 nucleotides read TGTGCCAGTAGTTCCGACTTACGCGGGCAGTATTTT. It is translated as CASSSDLRGQYF.

The chain couples TRBV2 to TRBJ2-3; 10 bases fit TRBD2. V lost 11 bases to trimming and J lost 5 bases; unmatched junction nucleotides: 10. This CDR3 is 14 amino acids long. CDR1 SNHLY and CDR2 FYNNEI come from the germline V gene. The CDR3: CAQNLAGVGDTQYF. The CDR3, as DNA: TGTGCCCAAAACCTAGCGGGGGTTGGAGATACGCAGTATTTT.

V and J are TRBV7-5 and TRBJ2-7; the table's TRBD1 call for D was not verified on the DNA. TRBV7-5 is shown as a pseudogene. The CDR3 extends over 17 amino acids. The CDR3 loop is CVRSLTIRMTVTYEQYF. CDR3 DNA: TGTGTCAGAAGCTTAACCATTCGGATGACAGTCACCTACGAGCAGTACTTC.

The V call is TRBV2, the J call TRBJ2-1; 11 positions match TRBD2. With 5 bases clipped from V and 2 bases from J, the junction kept 2 bases outside the gene matches. This CDR3 is 15 amino acids long. Germline CDR1 reads SNHLY; CDR2 reads FYNNEI. CDR3 in DNA: TGTGCCAGCAGTCCACTAGCGGGAGCCTACAATGAGCAGTTCTTC. Its protein product is CASSPLAGAYNEQFF.

This clone came up once. The chain has TRBV11-2 and TRBJ2-1; D unresolved. The CDR3 loop spans 11 amino acids. CDR1 and CDR2 from the germline V gene are SGHAT and FQNNGV. Trimming shortened V by 1 base and J by 10 bases, and 5 bases separated the two germline ends. The CDR3 region is CASSLGLEQFF. The CDR3 DNA follows: TGTGCCAGCAGCTTAGGACTGGAGCAGTTCTTC.

The chain has TRBV2 and TRBJ1-5; no clear D. Germline V gives CDR1 SNHLY, CDR2 FYNNEI. The CDR3 sequence is 14 residues long. Between the trimmed V and J ends, which lost 2 bases and 0 bases, there was a span of 5 bases. DNA for the CDR3: TGTGCCAGCAGTGAATTCAGTAGCAATCAGCCCCAGCATTTT. Residues: CASSEFSSNQPQHF.

The chain employs TRBV5-5 and TRBJ1-3; the D gene is possibly TRBD1 (5 bases). There are 16 residues in the CDR3. Germline CDR1 reads SGHKS; CDR2 reads YYEKEE (reference sequence). Trimming took off 4 bases at V and 3 bases at J, with 17 bases between the two ends. As DNA, the CDR3 is TGTGCCAGCAGCAAGGGGCCACCCTCGGGTGGAAACACCATATATTTT. Encoded protein: CASSKGPPSGGNTIYF.

The V gene is TRBV4-1, the J gene TRBJ2-7; no reliable D call. Germline V gives CDR1 MGHRA, CDR2 YSYEKL. The CDR3 consists of 15 residues. V dropped 1 base and J dropped 2 bases, with 12 bases sitting between them. This CDR3 reads CASSQALGLTYEQYF. As DNA, the CDR3 is TGCGCCAGCAGCCAAGCTCTAGGCTTAACCTACGAGCAGTACTTC.

This clone was detected a few times. This chain uses TRBV6-5 with TRBJ2-1; TRBD2 agrees at 11 bases. There are 15 residues in the CDR3. Per germline, CDR1 MNHEY and CDR2 SVGAGI. V shed 6 bases and J 8 bases; nucleotides not matched to a gene: 9. The CDR3 is CASSRVAGGPDEQFF. The CDR3 DNA is TGTGCCAGCAGCCGCGTAGCGGGAGGGCCGGATGAGCAGTTCTTC.

The chain carries TRBV4-1 and TRBJ2-7, with D maybe TRBD1 (6 bases). Trimming shortened V by 1 base and J by 0 bases, and 16 bases separated the two germline ends. The germline V gene has CDR1 MGHRA and CDR2 YSYEKL. The CDR3 sequence is 17 residues long. The CDR3 bases are TGCGCCAGCAGCCAAGGCCCCCAGGGGCCTAGCTCCTACGAGCAGTACTTC. Residues: CASSQGPQGPSSYEQYF.

This clone has just one count. The chain is built from TRBV5-4 and TRBJ2-3; 9 bases line up with TRBD1. This CDR3 region has 18 residues. After removal of 3 bases from V and 4 bases from J, the junction contained 15 bases not matched to a gene. Per the germline V gene, CDR1 is SGHNT and CDR2 is YYREEE (reference sequence). CDR3 coding DNA: TGTGCCAGCAGCTACGGACAGGGGCCCAGTTCAATCGCAGATACGCAGTATTTT. Encoded protein: CASSYGQGPSSIADTQYF.

This clone was observed once. V gene TRBV5-4 combines with J gene TRBJ2-2, with 8 bases identical to TRBD2. This CDR3 is built from 16 residues. V lost 4 bases to trimming and J lost 0 bases; unmatched junction nucleotides: 5. Germline V gene data show CDR1 as SGHNT and CDR2 as YYREEE (reference sequence). The CDR3 region is CASSTTGLANTGELFF. Written as DNA, the CDR3 is TGTGCCAGCAGCACCACGGGACTAGCGAACACCGGGGAGCTGTTTTTT.

This clone has a single count. V is TRBV10-3 and J is TRBJ1-1, with a tentative D call TRBD1 (5 bases). V lost 4 bases and J lost 0, with 12 bases in between. CDR3 length: 15 amino acids. In germline, CDR1 is ENHRY, CDR2 SYGVKD. Written as DNA, the CDR3 is TGTGCCATCAGTGCCTCGGGGGGAATGAACACTGAAGCTTTCTTT. Encoded protein: CAISASGGMNTEAFF.

This sequence joins TRBV5-1 and TRBJ2-7; 16 nucleotides agree with TRBD2. Germline lookup yields CDR1 SGHRS and CDR2 YFSETQ. The J segment lost 2 bases and the V segment lost 4 bases, leaving 3 bases of the junction unmatched. The CDR3 length is 16 residues. CDR3 DNA: TGCGCCAGCAGCACGGGACTAGCGGGAGGGCCCTACGAGCAGTACTTC. It is translated as CASSTGLAGGPYEQYF.